A selection of T cell receptor beta chains follows, all from one sample in a study of cytomegalovirus exposure and HLA in healthy donors. The method was immunoSEQ multiplex PCR; TCRdb's version includes in-frame clones alone and lacks a portion of them. The data contain 150,000 to 180,000 clones, approximately 80% of them seen just once; the ten biggest clones take up over 3%. The sequencing input was PBMCs. The source is a woman between 35 and 50 years old in good health and CMV-seronegative. CDR3s include the opening cysteine and the closing phenylalanine or tryptophan. A D gene is named only where the DNA matches it firmly. The size field is filled for only some rows; it gives once, few, many or a size class.

d_call: TRBD2; j_call: TRBJ2-7; clone_size: .; v_call: TRBV11-3; cdr3_aa: CASSLGASGRYEQYF; cdr3_nt: TGTGCCAGCAGCTTAGGGGCTAGCGGGAGGTACGAGCAGTACTTC
d_call: .; j_call: TRBJ1-2; clone_size: .; v_call: TRBV6-1; cdr3_aa: CASSSLRDSYGYTF; cdr3_nt: TGTGCCAGCAGCTCACTCCGCGACAGTTACGGCTACACCTTC
d_call: .; j_call: TRBJ2-3; clone_size: .; v_call: TRBV7-9; cdr3_aa: CASSRDITDTQYF; cdr3_nt: TGTGCCAGCAGCAGGGACATCACAGATACGCAGTATTTT
d_call: .; j_call: TRBJ2-3; clone_size: .; v_call: TRBV5-1; cdr3_aa: CASSLIFRSPGSTEADTQYF; cdr3_nt: TGCGCCAGCAGCTTGATCTTTCGAAGCCCGGGGTCCACAGAGGCCGATACGCAGTATTTT
d_call: TRBD1; j_call: TRBJ1-2; clone_size: .; v_call: TRBV25-1; cdr3_aa: CASGQAGDYGYTF; cdr3_nt: TGTGCCAGCGGACAGGCTGGGGACTATGGCTACACCTTC
d_call: TRBD1; j_call: TRBJ1-4; clone_size: .; v_call: TRBV4-1; cdr3_aa: CASSLPDRDNEKLFF; cdr3_nt: TGCGCCAGCAGCCTTCCAGACAGGGATAATGAAAAACTGTTTTTT
d_call: .; j_call: TRBJ1-1; clone_size: few; v_call: TRBV6-4; cdr3_aa: CASSDTDLNTEAFF; cdr3_nt: TGTGCCAGCAGTGACACCGACTTGAACACTGAAGCTTTCTTT
d_call: TRBD2; j_call: TRBJ2-2; clone_size: .; v_call: TRBV6-1; cdr3_aa: CASSAMRAVRSGGSPGELFF; cdr3_nt: TGTGCCAGCAGTGCGATGAGGGCGGTGAGGAGCGGGGGGTCCCCCGGGGAGCTGTTTTTT
d_call: TRBD1; j_call: TRBJ2-2; clone_size: .; v_call: TRBV7-2; cdr3_aa: CASSPTGTVSTGELFF; cdr3_nt: TGTGCCAGCAGCCCAACCGGGACAGTTAGCACCGGGGAGCTGTTTTTT
d_call: .; j_call: TRBJ1-5; clone_size: .; v_call: TRBV6-6; cdr3_aa: CASSESTNSNQPQHF; cdr3_nt: TGTGCCAGCAGTGAGTCCACTAATAGCAATCAGCCCCAGCATTTT
d_call: TRBD2; j_call: TRBJ2-7; clone_size: .; v_call: TRBV5-6; cdr3_aa: CASSPGGVRPYEQYF; cdr3_nt: TGTGCCAGCAGCCCGGGAGGGGTCAGACCCTACGAGCAGTACTTC
d_call: .; j_call: TRBJ1-1; clone_size: .; v_call: TRBV9; cdr3_aa: CASSVTSQAGTEAFF; cdr3_nt: TGTGCCAGCAGCGTAACTTCGCAGGCGGGCACTGAAGCTTTCTTT
d_call: .; j_call: TRBJ2-3; clone_size: .; v_call: TRBV7-2; cdr3_aa: CASSRDFTDTQYF; cdr3_nt: TGTGCCAGCAGCCGGGACTTCACAGATACGCAGTATTTT
d_call: TRBD2; j_call: TRBJ2-7; clone_size: once; v_call: TRBV19; cdr3_aa: CASRDPGLALLGEQYF; cdr3_nt: TGTGCCAGTAGAGACCCGGGACTAGCGTTACTCGGCGAGCAGTACTTC
d_call: .; j_call: TRBJ2-2; clone_size: .; v_call: TRBV5-1; cdr3_aa: CASRLPDTGELFF; cdr3_nt: TGCGCCAGCAGACTACCGGACACCGGGGAGCTGTTTTTT
d_call: TRBD1; j_call: TRBJ1-4; clone_size: .; v_call: TRBV15; cdr3_aa: CATSRGGQGDEKLFF; cdr3_nt: TGTGCCACCAGCAGAGGTGGACAGGGGGATGAAAAACTGTTTTTT
d_call: .; j_call: TRBJ2-5; clone_size: .; v_call: TRBV15; cdr3_aa: CATPLSGTIETQYF; cdr3_nt: TGTGCCACCCCTTTATCCGGGACAATCGAGACCCAGTACTTC
d_call: TRBD1; j_call: TRBJ1-5; clone_size: .; v_call: TRBV19; cdr3_aa: CASNQGVQPQHF; cdr3_nt: TGTGCCAGTAACCAGGGGGTGCAGCCCCAGCATTTT
d_call: TRBD1; j_call: TRBJ2-7; clone_size: .; v_call: TRBV10-3; cdr3_aa: CAISLEQDRVSEQYF; cdr3_nt: TGTGCCATCAGTCTAGAACAGGACAGGGTTAGCGAGCAGTACTTC
d_call: .; j_call: TRBJ1-3; clone_size: .; v_call: TRBV7-2; cdr3_aa: CASSLGGLSGNTIYF; cdr3_nt: TGTGCCAGCAGCTTGGGGGGGCTGTCGGGAAACACCATATATTTT
d_call: .; j_call: TRBJ1-1; clone_size: .; v_call: TRBV2; cdr3_aa: CASSEIQGLNGEAFF; cdr3_nt: TGTGCCAGCAGTGAAATTCAGGGCCTGAACGGTGAAGCTTTCTTT
d_call: TRBD2; j_call: TRBJ2-1; clone_size: .; v_call: TRBV9; cdr3_aa: CASSFGLASYNEQFF; cdr3_nt: TGTGCCAGCAGCTTTGGACTAGCTTCCTACAATGAGCAGTTCTTC